Each of the 32 T cell receptor beta chains below was sequenced from the same sample in a study of cytotoxic CD8 clonotypes in ibrutinib-treated CLL. Sequencing used immunoSEQ multiplex PCR; TCRdb keeps in-frame clones, though not all of them. This sample has fewer than 200,000 clones, with roughly four fifths found just once. Sequencing used PBMCs, obtained after 24 months of ibrutinib treatment. The receptors originated from a human donor with chronic lymphocytic leukemia.

This sequence joins TRBV5-8 and TRBJ2-7; 13 positions agree with TRBD2. Per the germline V gene, CDR1 is SGHTS and CDR2 is YDEGEE. The length of the CDR3 is 14 residues. V was pared by 5 bases and J by 2 bases, with 1 base of the junction left unmatched. The DNA for the CDR3 is TGTGCCAGCAGAACTAGCGGGGGGGCCTACGAGCAGTACTTC. This sequence encodes CASRTSGGAYEQYF.

The chain has TRBV25-1 and TRBJ2-5; unclear D gene. CDR1 and CDR2 (germline): MGHDK, SYGVNS. Trimming stripped 2 bases from V and 3 bases from J, with 13 bases between. This CDR3 is 15 amino acids long. Here the CDR3 reads CASSEGDLRKETQYF. The CDR3 DNA reads as TGTGCCAGCAGTGAAGGAGACCTTAGAAAAGAGACCCAGTACTTC.

The gene calls are TRBV10-2 and TRBJ1-3; TRBD1 agrees at 7 bases. Germline trimming cut 7 bases from V and 0 bases from J; bases unmatched to any gene: 15. The CDR3 loop spans 18 amino acids. Germline CDR1 WSHSY, CDR2 SAAADI. CDR3 in amino acids: CASTLRGTALYSGNTIYF. The DNA for the CDR3 is TGCGCCAGCACCCTAAGAGGGACAGCACTCTACTCTGGAAACACCATATATTTT.

The rearrangement uses TRBV5-1 and TRBJ2-3, with 10 bases matching TRBD2. Germline V lookup: CDR1 SGHRS, CDR2 YFSETQ. The CDR3 consists of 14 residues. V lost 6 bases to trimming and J lost 4 bases; unmatched junction nucleotides: 5. In nucleotides, the CDR3 is TGCGCCAGCAAAGTAAGCGGGGGGGCAGATACGCAGTATTTT. Translation: CASKVSGGADTQYF. The variable domain in full, completed from reference TRBV5-1 and TRBJ2-3, reads KAGVTQTPRYLIKTRGQQVTLSCSPISGHRSVSWYQQTPGQGLQFLFEYFSETQRNKGNFPGRFSGRQFSNSRSEMNVSTLELGDSALYLCASKVSGGADTQYFGPGTRLTVL.

The chain is built from TRBV7-2 and TRBJ1-2; D unclear. V lost 2 bases and J 1 base, leaving 14 bases between the germline ends. Germline loops: CDR1 SGHTA, CDR2 FQGNSA. This CDR3 is 16 amino acids long. DNA of the CDR3: TGTGCCAGCAGCTTAATCCGGGGTTCATATAACTATGGCTACACCTTC. Its translation is CASSLIRGSYNYGYTF.

The table lists this clone with a few counts. The J gene is TRBJ2-1, the V gene TRBV30; D might be TRBD2 (5 bases). This CDR3 has 14 amino acids. Germline V gene lookup returns CDR1 GTSNPN and CDR2 SVGIG (reference sequence). The V gene lost 0 bases and the J gene lost 9 bases, with 15 bases spanning the gap. The CDR3 nucleotides are TGTGCCTGGAGTGTTGTCCTGGGGAGTGGTGAGCAGTTCTTC. This sequence encodes CAWSVVLGSGEQFF. Using reference TRBV30 and TRBJ2-1 for the parts outside the CDR3, the full variable domain is SQTIHQWPATLVQPVGSPLSLECTVEGTSNPNLYWYRQAAGRGLQLLFYSVGIGQISSEVPQNLSASRPQDRQFILSSKKLLLSDSGFYLCAWSVVLGSGEQFFGPGTRLTVL.

CDR3 sequence: CASSRTGTGVYEQYF. CDR3 coding DNA: TGTGCCAGCAGCCGAACCGGGACAGGGGTCTACGAGCAGTACTTC. The rearrangement uses TRBV6-5 and TRBJ2-7, with 10 positions matching TRBD1. This CDR3 contains 15 residues. Per germline, CDR1 MNHEY and CDR2 SVGAGI. Losses at the gene ends were 6 bases for V and 3 bases for J; bases not matched to a gene: 8.

The chain uses TRBV14 and TRBJ2-7, with unresolved D. The CDR3 is made up of 13 amino acids. Germline CDR1 reads SGHDN; CDR2 reads FVKESK. Trimming cost V 0 bases and J 4 bases, with 7 bases left between them. The CDR3 loop reads CASSQELGYEQYF. The CDR3 nucleotides are TGTGCCAGCAGCCAAGAATTGGGGTACGAGCAGTACTTC. The whole variable domain, filled in from reference TRBV14 and TRBJ2-7, reads EAGVTQFPSHSVIEKGQTVTLRCDPISGHDNLYWYRRVMGKEIKFLLHFVKESKQDESGMPNNRFLAERTGGTYSTLKVQPAELEDSGVYFCASSQELGYEQYFGPGTRLTVT.

The chain links TRBV28 to TRBJ2-4; 7 nucleotides match TRBD1. There are 13 residues in the CDR3. V was pared by 7 bases and J by 7 bases, with 7 bases of the junction left unmatched. In germline, CDR1 is MDHEN, CDR2 SYDVKM. The CDR3 here is CASTLMGQNIQYF. DNA for the CDR3: TGTGCCAGCACCCTAATGGGACAGAACATTCAGTACTTC.

The chain recombines TRBV5-1 with TRBJ2-3; D might be TRBD1 (6 bases). V lost 1 base and J 2 bases, leaving 8 bases between the germline ends. The CDR3 consists of 14 residues. CDR1 and CDR2 (germline): SGHRS, YFSETQ. The CDR3 sequence: CASSLQGFTDTQYF. For the CDR3, the DNA is TGCGCCAGCAGCTTGCAGGGGTTCACAGATACGCAGTATTTT.

V gene TRBV7-3 combines with J gene TRBJ2-1; 9 bases are shared with TRBD2. CDR3 length equals 17 residues. Germline trimming cut 4 bases from V and 5 bases from J; bases unmatched to any gene: 12. Per germline, CDR1 SGHTA and CDR2 FQGTGA. This CDR3 reads CASSSHRIAGVNNEQFF. CDR3 bases: TGTGCCAGCAGCTCCCATAGGATAGCGGGAGTAAACAATGAGCAGTTCTTC.

In this sample, this clone turned up a few times. This chain joins TRBV6-1 and TRBJ2-1, with a possible D match to TRBD2 (5 bases). Per the germline V gene, CDR1 is MNHNS and CDR2 is SASEGT. This CDR3 comprises 16 residues. The V and J ends lost 2 bases and 0 bases respectively, with 11 bases between them. Here the CDR3 reads CASSEMAGFSYNEQFF. CDR3 DNA: TGTGCCAGCAGTGAAATGGCGGGCTTCTCCTACAATGAGCAGTTCTTC.

J is TRBJ2-2 and V is TRBV5-1, with 11 nucleotides matching TRBD1. The CDR3 extends over 14 amino acids. Germline CDR1 SGHRS, CDR2 YFSETQ. Trimming took 7 bases from V and 7 from J; bases not matched to a gene: 6. In nucleotides, the CDR3 is TGCGCCAGCGGGAGGACAGGGGGCGGCGGGGAGCTGTTTTTT. Its protein is CASGRTGGGGELFF. The full variable domain, completed using reference TRBV5-1 and TRBJ2-2, is KAGVTQTPRYLIKTRGQQVTLSCSPISGHRSVSWYQQTPGQGLQFLFEYFSETQRNKGNFPGRFSGRQFSNSRSEMNVSTLELGDSALYLCASGRTGGGGELFFGEGSRLTVL.

This chain joins TRBV9 and TRBJ2-1, with 9 positions matching TRBD1. Germline values: CDR1 SGDLS, CDR2 YYNGEE. J lost 0 bases, V lost 3 bases, and 13 bases had no gene match. The CDR3 is 19 residues long. CDR3 DNA: TGTGCCAGCAGCGCCACCGGACAGGGGCTATTCAGCTCCTACAATGAGCAGTTCTTC. Protein product: CASSATGQGLFSSYNEQFF.

CDR3 DNA sequence: TGTGCCAGCAGCGTAGCCCCTGGGACTACCACAGATACGCAGTATTTT. Its translation: CASSVAPGTTTDTQYF. The chain links TRBV9 to TRBJ2-3, with 7 bases fitting TRBD2. Germline V gene sequence: CDR1 SGDLS, CDR2 YYNGEE. This CDR3 contains 16 residues. The V gene end was trimmed by 0 bases and the J gene end by 2 bases; junction bases not matched to a gene: 6. Full variable domain (outside the CDR3, taken from reference TRBV9 and TRBJ2-3): DSGVTQTPKHLITATGQRVTLRCSPRSGDLSVYWYQQSLDQGLQFLIQYYNGEERAKGNILERFSAQQFPDLHSELNLSSLELGDSALYFCASSVAPGTTTDTQYFGPGTRLTVL.

The V gene is TRBV11-2, the J gene TRBJ1-4; D gene ambiguous. V lost 1 base to trimming and J lost 2 bases, with 8 bases between them. In germline, CDR1 is SGHAT, CDR2 FQNNGV. This CDR3 has 15 amino acids. This CDR3 reads CASSLGVGTNEKLFF. The CDR3, as DNA: TGTGCCAGCAGCTTAGGAGTGGGGACTAATGAAAAACTGTTTTTT.

The gene calls are TRBV30 and TRBJ2-3, with D tentatively TRBD2 (6 bases). Trimming took off 5 bases at V and 5 bases at J, with 20 bases between the two ends. The CDR3 consists of 15 residues. Germline assignment: CDR1 GTSNPN and CDR2 SVGIG (reference sequence). For the CDR3, the DNA is TGTGCCTGGGGGGGAGCGATGGCGGGAAGAGATACGCAGTATTTT. As protein: CAWGGAMAGRDTQYF.

V usage is TRBV30 and J usage is TRBJ1-1; D remains unclear. The ends were cut back, 7 bases at V and 2 bases at J, with 8 bases in the middle. Germline V gene lookup returns CDR1 GTSNPN and CDR2 SVGIG (reference sequence). The CDR3 consists of 11 residues. CDR3 amino acids: CASHLNTEAFF. DNA of the CDR3: TGTGCCTCACACCTTAACACTGAAGCTTTCTTT.

The V gene is TRBV7-6, the J gene TRBJ1-3; D unresolved. Germline-derived CDR1 and CDR2 are SGHVS and FNYEAQ. The CDR3 spans 16 residues. The V gene lost 2 bases and the J gene lost 2 bases, with 13 bases spanning the gap. CDR3 residues: CASSLIGIGAGNTIYF. In DNA form, the CDR3 reads TGTGCCAGCAGCTTAATAGGGATTGGAGCTGGAAACACCATATATTTT.

The chain recombines TRBV5-4 with TRBJ2-2; D ambiguous. The CDR3 sequence is 13 residues long. Germline V gives CDR1 SGHNT, CDR2 YYREEE (reference sequence). V was trimmed by 3 bases and J by 7 bases, leaving 10 bases between them. The CDR3: CASSSQVVGELFF. The CDR3 DNA reads as TGTGCCAGCAGCTCGCAGGTGGTCGGGGAGCTGTTTTTT.

The chain links TRBV12-5 to TRBJ2-5, with 7 bases that match TRBD2. The germline V gene has CDR1 LGHNT and CDR2 FRNRAP. V gave up 2 bases and J gave up 5 bases; unmatched junction bases: 2. The CDR3 totals 13 residues. The CDR3 sequence: CASGLRGGETQYF. The CDR3 region has the DNA TGTGCTAGTGGTTTGCGGGGAGGGGAGACCCAGTACTTC.

The V call is TRBV10-3, the J call TRBJ2-7; no clear D gene. The CDR3 spans 14 residues. The V gene's germline CDR1 is ENHRY and CDR2 SYGVKD. V was clipped by 4 bases and J by 2 bases, with 12 bases between them. CDR3 coding DNA: TGTGCCATCAGTGGGCCGGATAGGGCCTACGAGCAGTACTTC. Translated, it gives CAISGPDRAYEQYF.

The chain links TRBV6-5 to TRBJ2-3, with 10 bases identical to TRBD2. CDR1 MNHEY and CDR2 SVGAGI come from the germline V gene. V was pared by 0 bases and J by 9 bases, with 0 bases of the junction left unmatched. The length of the CDR3 is 13 residues. CDR3 loop: CASSYSTSGTQYF. The CDR3 DNA is TGTGCCAGCAGTTACTCGACTAGCGGGACGCAGTATTTT.

The chain uses TRBV25-1 and TRBJ1-5; the D is unclear. This CDR3 spans 15 amino acids. The germline CDR1 and CDR2 sequences are MGHDK and SYGVNS. The ends were cut back, 1 base at V and 3 bases at J, with 10 bases in the middle. CDR3 sequence reads: CASSEWLVNNQPQHF. Written as DNA, the CDR3 is TGTGCCAGCAGTGAATGGTTGGTCAACAATCAGCCCCAGCATTTT.

The chain links TRBV7-3 to TRBJ2-5; D ambiguous. The germline CDR1 and CDR2 sequences are SGHTA and FQGTGA. CDR3 length: 13 residues. The ends were cut back, 5 bases at V and 4 bases at J, with 11 bases in the middle. CDR3 loop: CASSPGSRETQYF. For the CDR3, the DNA is TGTGCCAGCAGCCCAGGAAGTCGAGAGACCCAGTACTTC. The entire variable domain, with the rest obtained from reference TRBV7-3 and TRBJ2-5, is as follows: GAGVSQTPSNKVTEKGKYVELRCDPISGHTALYWYRQSLGQGPEFLIYFQGTGAADDSGLPNDRFFAVRPEGSVSTLKIQRTERGDSAVYLCASSPGSRETQYFGPGTRLLVL.

This sequence joins TRBV15 and TRBJ1-1; tentatively, D is TRBD1 (5 bases). CDR3 size: 16 residues. CDR1 and CDR2 from the germline V gene are LNHNV and YYDKDF (reference sequence). Trimming left V 1 base short and J 3 bases short, with 15 bases between. The CDR3: CATSRARAGFDTEAFF. The CDR3 coding sequence is TGTGCCACCAGCAGAGCGCGGGCAGGGTTTGACACTGAAGCTTTCTTT. Supplemented by reference TRBV15 and TRBJ1-1, the full variable domain reads DAMVIQNPRYQVTQFGKPVTLSCSQTLNHNVMYWYQQKSSQAPKLLFHYYDKDFNNEADTPDNFQSRRPNTSFCFLDIRSPGLGDTAMYLCATSRARAGFDTEAFFGQGTRLTVV.

The chain carries TRBV18 and TRBJ1-4; tentatively, D is TRBD1 (6 bases). The V end lost 2 bases, the J end lost 8 bases, and 9 bases lay between the germline ends. CDR1 is KGHSH, CDR2 LQKENI, per germline. The CDR3 runs to 13 residues. CDR3 in amino acids: CASSPTGGEKLFF. The CDR3 DNA sequence: TGTGCCAGCTCACCAACGGGGGGCGAAAAACTGTTTTTT. Using reference TRBV18 and TRBJ1-4 for the parts outside the CDR3, the full variable domain is NAGVMQNPRHLVRRRGQEARLRCSPMKGHSHVYWYRQLPEEGLKFMVYLQKENIIDESGMPKERFSAEFPKEGPSILRIQQVVRGDSAAYFCASSPTGGEKLFFGSGTQLSVL.

The chain links TRBV30 to TRBJ1-2; D perhaps matches TRBD1 (6 bases). Trimming removed 6 bases from V and 6 bases from J, with 20 bases in between. The CDR3 is made up of 14 amino acids. Germline-derived CDR1 and CDR2 are GTSNPN and SVGIG (reference sequence). DNA for the CDR3: TGTGCCTGCACCCCTCTTCGGGACAAAGATGGCTACACCTTC. As protein: CACTPLRDKDGYTF.

J is TRBJ2-3 and V is TRBV4-3; the match to TRBD2 covers 8 bases. The CDR3 contains 17 residues. CDR1 is LGHNA, CDR2 YSLEER, per germline. V dropped 4 bases and J dropped 3; count of bases not matched to a gene: 12. The CDR3 region has the DNA TGCGCCAGCAGCCTACGGGAGGGCCTGTCTGGAACAGATACGCAGTATTTT. Its protein is CASSLREGLSGTDTQYF.

The chain recombines TRBV14 with TRBJ2-7; TRBD1 matches at 7 bases. V shed 4 bases and J 0 bases; nucleotides not matched to a gene: 9. The CDR3 covers 16 residues. The germline V gene encodes CDR1 SGHDN and CDR2 FVKESK. CDR3 sequence reads: CASSPQAGGSSYEQYF. Written as DNA, the CDR3 is TGTGCCAGCAGCCCCCAAGCAGGGGGTTCCTCCTACGAGCAGTACTTC. Looking up the rest from reference TRBV14 and TRBJ2-7 gives the full variable domain: EAGVTQFPSHSVIEKGQTVTLRCDPISGHDNLYWYRRVMGKEIKFLLHFVKESKQDESGMPNNRFLAERTGGTYSTLKVQPAELEDSGVYFCASSPQAGGSSYEQYFGPGTRLTVT.

In this sample, this clone turned up a few times. The chain is built from TRBV6-1 and TRBJ1-5; D unclear. Germline CDR1 MNHNS, CDR2 SASEGT. CDR3 length: 12 residues. The ends were cut back, 1 base at V and 4 bases at J, with 2 bases in the middle. The CDR3 DNA follows: TGTGCCAGCAGTGAAGGAAATCAGCCCCAGCATTTT. Protein: CASSEGNQPQHF.

This chain joins TRBV6-5 and TRBJ1-1; TRBD1 is a possible D gene (5 bases). The CDR3 is 14 residues long. Germline values: CDR1 MNHEY, CDR2 SVGAGI. The V end was cut by 5 bases, the J end by 5 bases, with 15 bases between. This CDR3 reads CASSGGHPGTEAFF. CDR3 bases: TGTGCCAGCAGTGGAGGACACCCGGGTACTGAAGCTTTCTTT.